This T cell receptor beta chain was observed in a study of T cell responses to AZD1222 COVID-19 vaccine. General observations from the study: Vaccine-related CD4 TCRs covered spike, predominating at 160-218 and 743-854. Spike-specific TCR breadth and depth rose after two AZD1222 doses.

This clone was detected a few times. Its specificity is not known. CDR1 is SQVTM and CDR2 is ANQGSEA in the germline V gene. The CDR3 spans 14 residues. Trimming took off 6 bases at V and 1 base at J, with 15 bases between the two ends. Using immunoSEQ multiplex PCR, the repertoire was profiled, and TCRdb retains in-frame clones only, with some absent. The data contain some 65,000 clones, around 79% of them singletons. The source is an adult in good health. Sequenced here: peripheral blood, sampled on day 0 of MenACWY control vaccination. This chain links TRBV29-1 with TRBJ1-1; TRBD1 is a possible D gene (6 bases). The CDR3 protein is CSVTRGGSNTEAFF. DNA of the CDR3: TGCAGCGTAACTCGAGGGGGTTCGAACACTGAAGCTTTCTTT.